This TCR beta chain was captured by sequencing in a study of a mutant IDH1 vaccine in newly diagnosed glioma. Looking at the study overall: Most patients had received both radiotherapy and temozolomide, the prior options being radiotherapy, temozolomide, or both. Findings and caveats of the study: Evidence of vaccine-induced immune responses was documented in approximately 93% of patients.

In the case of this clone: Its specificity is not known.

Profiling relied on immunoSEQ multiplex PCR, and the TCRdb table lists in-frame clones only, not all of them. The sample shows 40,000 to 50,000 clones, under 80% of them seen only once. The V end was cut by 1 base, the J end by 4 bases, with 10 bases between. From germline, CDR1 is LNHDA and CDR2 SQIVND (reference sequence). This CDR3 comprises 14 residues. Documented time point: week 23, last vaccination. A single vaccine dose contained 300 ug of mutant IDH1 20-mer peptide, and topical imiquimod was used with it. The material sequenced was PBMCs, taken from a glioma patient whose treatment included an IDH1 peptide vaccine. The chain combines TRBV19 with TRBJ1-1, with a weak D call TRBD1 (5 bases). The sequence came from a man aged 45 to 65 with glioma. CDR3 coding DNA: TGTGCCAGTAGTATAGGGGGGGTCAGCACTGAAGCTTTCTTT. It yields the protein CASSIGGVSTEAFF.